This T cell receptor (beta chain) was documented in a study of shared clonotypes between healthy human individuals. For the study at large: Each donor's CD4 naive and CD4 memory cells filled three plates apiece, CD8 naive two, and CD8 memory one.

Clones were sequenced by immunoSEQ multiplex PCR, and TCRdb holds only the in-frame ones, with some missing. The table lists 760,000 or so clones, around 96% of them singletons. This clone was detected once. Germline loops: CDR1 SGHAT, CDR2 FQNNGV. The CDR3 runs 16 residues. Losses at the gene ends were 1 base for V and 2 bases for J; bases not matched to a gene: 8. CD45RO-negative, CCR7-selected cells formed the naive CD8 fraction, which excluded terminally differentiated effector memory CD45RA+ cells. The rearrangement links TRBV11-2 to TRBJ2-7; 7 bases match TRBD1. Sequenced input: naive CD8+ T cells sorted from blood. The source is a man aged 25-45 years in good health. The CDR3 DNA reads TGTGCCAGCAGCTTAGGAACAGGGGACATACCCTACGAGCAGTACTTC. Translation: CASSLGTGDIPYEQYF.